These 11 T cell receptor beta chains came from one sample sequenced in a study of T cell responses to AZD1222 COVID-19 vaccine. Generated by immunoSEQ multiplex PCR, the TCRdb table keeps only in-frame clones and is missing some. The sample holds 100,000 to 140,000 clones, 92% seen once. The material was peripheral blood, obtained 28 days after the second AZD1222 dose. These receptors all come from an adult who received the AZD1222 COVID-19 vaccine.

This clone was counted between two and nine times. The V and J genes are TRBV2 and TRBJ2-7; a possible D gene is TRBD1 (6 bases). Deletions cut 7 bases from V and 3 bases from J, with 19 bases between. Per the germline V gene, CDR1 is SNHLY and CDR2 is FYNNEI. This CDR3 region has 15 residues. The CDR3 region is CASTPPTGQGYEQYF. Written as DNA, the CDR3 is TGTGCCAGCACTCCTCCGACGGGACAAGGCTACGAGCAGTACTTC.

This clone has just one count. This sequence joins TRBV6-6 and TRBJ1-6; D perhaps matches TRBD1 (6 bases). This CDR3 has 17 amino acids. Per the germline V gene, CDR1 is MNHNY and CDR2 is SVGAGI (reference sequence). V lost 5 bases and J lost 4, with 18 bases in between. CDR3 coding DNA: TGTGCCAGCAGTCCCCAACAGGGTTTGGGATATAATTCACCCCTCCACTTT. It yields the protein CASSPQQGLGYNSPLHF.

The CDR3 nucleotides read TGTGCCAGCAGCTTGGGAGGGACAGGGGTAGACCAAGAGACCCAGTACTTC. Its translation: CASSLGGTGVDQETQYF. The V and J genes are TRBV5-6 and TRBJ2-5; 10 positions agree with TRBD1. Per germline, CDR1 SGHDT and CDR2 YYEEEE. J lost 0 bases, V lost 0 bases, and 5 bases had no gene match. There are 17 residues in the CDR3.

This chain uses TRBV2 with TRBJ2-1; D is unclear. V was clipped by 1 base and J by 0 bases, with 7 bases between them. Germline-derived CDR1 and CDR2 are SNHLY and FYNNEI. The CDR3 has 15 residues. CDR3 DNA: TGTGCCAGCAGTGAAGATTTAAGCTCCTACAATGAGCAGTTCTTC. Protein: CASSEDLSSYNEQFF. The full variable domain, in which reference TRBV2 and TRBJ2-1 provide the parts outside the CDR3, is EPEVTQTPSHQVTQMGQEVILRCVPISNHLYFYWYRQILGQKVEFLVSFYNNEISEKSEIFDDQFSVERPDGSNFTLKIRSTKLEDSAMYFCASSEDLSSYNEQFFGPGTRLTVL.

The genes are TRBV28 and TRBJ1-2; D remains unclear. CDR3 length: 15 amino acids. Germline CDR1 is MDHEN and CDR2 is SYDVKM. Trimming removed 1 base from V and 2 bases from J, with 11 bases in between. This CDR3 is CASSLSVDTNYGYTF. Written as DNA, the CDR3 is TGTGCCAGCAGTTTATCCGTCGACACCAACTATGGCTACACCTTC.

V is TRBV11-2 and J is TRBJ2-7, with 9 bases that match TRBD1. Germline CDR1 SGHAT, CDR2 FQNNGV. V was clipped by 3 bases and J by 4 bases; unmatched bases: 4. The CDR3 is made up of 14 amino acids. CDR3 residues: CASSFRDRDYEQYF. The CDR3 DNA is TGTGCCAGCAGCTTCCGGGACAGGGATTACGAGCAGTACTTC.

This chain connects TRBV11-3 to TRBJ1-3; D is uncertain. The length of the CDR3 is 14 residues. CDR1 and CDR2 from the germline V gene are SGHNT and YENEEA. V was trimmed by 4 bases and J by 1 base, leaving 8 bases between them. The CDR3 DNA reads as TGTGCCAGCAGCTCCAGCCGTTCTGGAAACACCATATATTTT. Translated: CASSSSRSGNTIYF.

This chain connects TRBV7-3 to TRBJ2-1; D is perhaps TRBD2 (5 bases). The germline V gene encodes CDR1 SGHTA and CDR2 FQGTGA. The CDR3 loop spans 14 amino acids. V was pared by 5 bases and J by 1 base, with 9 bases between. The CDR3 bases are TGTGCCAGCAGCGCGGACTTATCCTACAATGAGCAGTTCTTC. Its protein product is CASSADLSYNEQFF.

The chain has TRBV4-1 and TRBJ1-3; perhaps TRBD1 as D (5 bases). The CDR3 runs 16 residues. Germline V lookup: CDR1 MGHRA, CDR2 YSYEKL. The V gene lost 2 bases and the J gene lost 3 bases, with 14 bases spanning the gap. CDR3 in amino acids: CASSQTSGRLGNTIYF. The CDR3 DNA follows: TGCGCCAGCAGCCAAACCTCGGGGCGTCTTGGAAACACCATATATTTT.

This chain uses TRBV6-1 with TRBJ2-7; D gene ambiguous. The length of the CDR3 is 13 residues. Trimming removed 1 base from V and 5 bases from J, with 9 bases in between. The germline V gene encodes CDR1 MNHNS and CDR2 SASEGT. The CDR3 DNA sequence: TGTGCCAGCAGTGAAGGTCCAATCCACGAGCAGTACTTC. As protein: CASSEGPIHEQYF.

The rearrangement joins TRBV12-5 to TRBJ1-5; TRBD1 agrees at 10 bases. The CDR3 length is 15 residues. Germline trimming cut 5 bases from V and 1 base from J; bases unmatched to any gene: 2. Germline-derived CDR1 and CDR2 are LGHNT and FRNRAP. CDR3 region: CASGRDRGSNQPQHF. CDR3 in DNA: TGTGCTAGTGGTCGGGACAGGGGAAGCAATCAGCCCCAGCATTTT.